This T cell receptor beta chain was observed in a study of cytomegalovirus exposure and HLA in healthy donors. The PCR was carried out with 60 Vbeta primers and 13 Jbeta primers. As handled by the study authors: In a later analysis, about 11 million of tens of millions of unique beta chains occurred in at least two donors. The repertoire was sequenced with immunoSEQ multiplex PCR; TCRdb's copy has only in-frame clones and lacks some. For V, J and clone size, that table is used; D and trimming come from the DNA. The data contain 70,000 to 100,000 clones, about two thirds of them singletons. Looked up from germline, CDR1 is SGDLS and CDR2 is YYNGEE. Trimming took 2 bases from V and 2 from J, leaving 29 bases between them. CDR3 size: 21 residues.

The clonotype was recovered from a woman aged 45-65 years in good health and CMV-seropositive. The chain joins TRBV9 to TRBJ1-3, with a tentative D call TRBD1 (6 bases). The source material was PBMCs. DNA for the CDR3: TGTGCCAGCAGCGTCCGATTACGAGACCCACAGGGACAATCGCCTGGAAACACCATATATTTT. This translates into CASSVRLRDPQGQSPGNTIYF.